This T cell receptor beta chain was found in a study of blood T cell repertoires in COVID-19. Overall study: From T cells, B-cell-depleted T cells, or PBMCs came the material, which was cDNA or gDNA.

Methods used by the authors: It was from reference gene primer amplification that nucleated cell counts were estimated. TCRdb's copy holds only in-frame clones and misses some; the assay was immunoSEQ multiplex PCR. V, J and clone size derive from that table, while D and trimming were established from the DNA sequence. The sample has some 78,000 clones, less than 90% seen once. From germline, CDR1 is SGHTA and CDR2 FQGNSA. The CDR3 length is 15 residues. V was cut by 4 bases and J by 4 bases, with 17 bases left in between. This clonotype was obtained from a man aged 60 to 69 with active or convalescent COVID-19. The genes are TRBV7-2 and TRBJ2-7; D perhaps matches TRBD1 (6 bases). The sequencing input was peripheral blood. The CDR3 here is CASSSPDRSWYEQYF. The CDR3 region has the DNA TGTGCCAGCAGCTCGCCCGACAGGTCGTGGTACGAGCAGTACTTC.